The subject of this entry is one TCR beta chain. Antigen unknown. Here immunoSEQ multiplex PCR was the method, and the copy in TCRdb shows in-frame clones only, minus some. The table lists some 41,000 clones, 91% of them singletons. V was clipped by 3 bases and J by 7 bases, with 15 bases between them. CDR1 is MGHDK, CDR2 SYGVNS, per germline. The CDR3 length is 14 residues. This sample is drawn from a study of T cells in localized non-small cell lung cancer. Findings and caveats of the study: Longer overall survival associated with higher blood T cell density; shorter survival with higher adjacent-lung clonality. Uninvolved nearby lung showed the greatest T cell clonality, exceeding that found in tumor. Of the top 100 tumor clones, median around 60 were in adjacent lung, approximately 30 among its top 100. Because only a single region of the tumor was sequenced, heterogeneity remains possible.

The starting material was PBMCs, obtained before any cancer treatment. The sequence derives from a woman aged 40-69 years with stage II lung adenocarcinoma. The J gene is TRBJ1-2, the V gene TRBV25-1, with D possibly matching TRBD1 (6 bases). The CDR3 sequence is CASSDTGGSSGYTF. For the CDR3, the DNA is TGTGCCAGCAGTGATACCGGGGGCTCGAGTGGCTACACCTTC.